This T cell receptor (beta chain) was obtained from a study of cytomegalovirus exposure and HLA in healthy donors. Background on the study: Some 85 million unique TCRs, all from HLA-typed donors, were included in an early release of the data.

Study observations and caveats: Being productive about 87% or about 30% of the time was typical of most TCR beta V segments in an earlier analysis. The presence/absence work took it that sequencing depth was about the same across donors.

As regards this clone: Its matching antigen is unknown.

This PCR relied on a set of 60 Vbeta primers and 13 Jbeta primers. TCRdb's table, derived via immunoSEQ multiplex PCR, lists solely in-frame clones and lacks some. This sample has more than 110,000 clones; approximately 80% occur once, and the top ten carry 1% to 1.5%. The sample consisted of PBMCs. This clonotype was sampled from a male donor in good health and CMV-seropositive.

CDR3 protein: CASSRGMDRDDTQYF. CDR3 sequence (DNA): TGTGCCAGCAGCCGCGGGATGGACAGGGATGATACGCAGTATTTT. V usage is TRBV11-1 and J usage is TRBJ2-3, with 8 bases lining up with TRBD1. This CDR3 contains 15 residues. The V segment lost 5 bases and the J segment 6 bases; nucleotides outside the gene matches: 10. Germline CDR1 SGHAT, CDR2 FQDESV (reference sequence).